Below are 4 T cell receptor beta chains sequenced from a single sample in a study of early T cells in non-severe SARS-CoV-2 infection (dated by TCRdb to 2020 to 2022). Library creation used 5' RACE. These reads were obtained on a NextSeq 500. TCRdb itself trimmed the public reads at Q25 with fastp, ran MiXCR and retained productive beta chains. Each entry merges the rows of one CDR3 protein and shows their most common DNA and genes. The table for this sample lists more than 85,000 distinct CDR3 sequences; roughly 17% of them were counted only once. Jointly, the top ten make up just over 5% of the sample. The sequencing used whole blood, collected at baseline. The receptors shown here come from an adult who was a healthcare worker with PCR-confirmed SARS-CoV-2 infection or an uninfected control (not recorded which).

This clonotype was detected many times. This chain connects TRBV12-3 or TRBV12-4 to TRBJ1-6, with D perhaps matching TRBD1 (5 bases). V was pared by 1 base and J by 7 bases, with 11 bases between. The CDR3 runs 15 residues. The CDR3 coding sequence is TGTGCCAGCAGTTTAGAGGCAGGGCCCAATTCACCCCTCCACTTT. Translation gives CASSLEAGPNSPLHF.

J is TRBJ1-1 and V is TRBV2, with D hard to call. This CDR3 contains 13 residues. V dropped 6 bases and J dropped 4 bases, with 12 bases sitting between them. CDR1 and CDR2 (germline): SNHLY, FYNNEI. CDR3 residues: CASSGLEVTEAFF. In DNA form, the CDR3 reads TGTGCCAGCAGCGGCCTTGAAGTCACTGAAGCTTTCTTT.

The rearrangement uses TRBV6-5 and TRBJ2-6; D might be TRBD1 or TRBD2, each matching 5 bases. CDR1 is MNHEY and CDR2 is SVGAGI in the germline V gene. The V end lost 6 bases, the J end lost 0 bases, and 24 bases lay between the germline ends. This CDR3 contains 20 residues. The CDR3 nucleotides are TGTGCCAGCAGCCCTATATTTACAGGAGGATCGGGCTCTGGGGCCAACGTCCTGACTTTC. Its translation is CASSPIFTGGSGSGANVLTF.

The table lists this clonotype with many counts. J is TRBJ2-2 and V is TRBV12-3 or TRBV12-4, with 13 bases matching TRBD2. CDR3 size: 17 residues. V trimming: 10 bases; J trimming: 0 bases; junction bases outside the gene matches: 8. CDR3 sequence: CAIRGTSGNSNTGELFF. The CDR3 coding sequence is TGTGCCATACGAGGGACTAGCGGGAACTCGAACACCGGGGAGCTGTTTTTT.